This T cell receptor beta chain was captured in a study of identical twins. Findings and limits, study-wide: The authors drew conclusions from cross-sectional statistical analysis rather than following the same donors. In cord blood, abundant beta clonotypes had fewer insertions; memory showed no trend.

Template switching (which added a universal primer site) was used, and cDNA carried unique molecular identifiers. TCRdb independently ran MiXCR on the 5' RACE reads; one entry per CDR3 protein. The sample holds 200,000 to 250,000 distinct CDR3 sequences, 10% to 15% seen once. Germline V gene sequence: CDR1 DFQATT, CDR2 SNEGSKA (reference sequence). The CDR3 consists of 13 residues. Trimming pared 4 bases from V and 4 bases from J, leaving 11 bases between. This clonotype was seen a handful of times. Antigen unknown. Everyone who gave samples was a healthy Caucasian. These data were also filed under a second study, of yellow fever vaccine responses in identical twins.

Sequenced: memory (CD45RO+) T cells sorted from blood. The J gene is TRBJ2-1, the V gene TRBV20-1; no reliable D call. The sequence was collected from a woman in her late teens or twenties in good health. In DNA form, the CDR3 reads TGCAGTGCTACTCCGTCAATTTACAATGAGCAGTTCTTC. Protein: CSATPSIYNEQFF.